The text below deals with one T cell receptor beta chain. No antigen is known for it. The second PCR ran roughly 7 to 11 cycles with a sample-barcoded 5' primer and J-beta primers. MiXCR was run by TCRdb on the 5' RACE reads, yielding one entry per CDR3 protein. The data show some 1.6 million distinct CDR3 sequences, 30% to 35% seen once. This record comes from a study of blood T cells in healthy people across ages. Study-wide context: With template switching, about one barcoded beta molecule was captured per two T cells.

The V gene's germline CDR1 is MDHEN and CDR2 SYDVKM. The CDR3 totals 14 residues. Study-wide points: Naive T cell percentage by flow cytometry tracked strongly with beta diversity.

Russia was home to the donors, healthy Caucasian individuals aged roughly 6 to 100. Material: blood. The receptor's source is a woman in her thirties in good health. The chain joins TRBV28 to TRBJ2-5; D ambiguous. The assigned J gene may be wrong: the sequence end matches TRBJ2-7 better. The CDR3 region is CASSLAPRFNEQYF. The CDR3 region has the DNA TGTGCCAGCAGCTTGGCACCGCGCTTCAACGAGCAGTACTTC.